The 17 T cell receptor beta chains listed next were all sequenced from one sample in a study of cytomegalovirus exposure and HLA in healthy donors. PCR used 60 Vbeta primers and 13 Jbeta primers. Profiling relied on immunoSEQ multiplex PCR, and the TCRdb table lists in-frame clones only, not all of them. The sample includes tens of thousands of clones, approximately 82% of them seen just once. Sequencing was carried out using PBMCs. The receptors were sampled from a woman aged 40 to 55 in good health and CMV-seropositive.

This clone has only one observation. The gene calls are TRBV5-4 and TRBJ1-2; perhaps TRBD1 as D (6 bases). Germline lookup yields CDR1 SGHNT and CDR2 YYREEE (reference sequence). The CDR3 contains 14 residues. Trimming took off 6 bases at V and 2 bases at J, with 14 bases between the two ends. For the CDR3, the DNA is TGTGCCAGCACCAACCCGGACAGAAACTATGGCTACACCTTC. It encodes CASTNPDRNYGYTF.

This CDR3 reads CAWRTGAVYGYTF. The DNA of the CDR3 is TGTGCCTGGAGGACAGGCGCTGTCTATGGCTACACCTTC. The rearrangement links TRBV30 to TRBJ1-2; a possible D gene is TRBD1 (6 bases). This CDR3 contains 13 residues. V lost 3 bases and J lost 4, with 12 bases in between. The germline gives CDR1 GTSNPN, CDR2 SVGIG (reference sequence). Full variable domain (remainder filled in from reference TRBV30 and TRBJ1-2): SQTIHQWPATLVQPVGSPLSLECTVEGTSNPNLYWYRQAAGRGLQLLFYSVGIGQISSEVPQNLSASRPQDRQFILSSKKLLLSDSGFYLCAWRTGAVYGYTFGSGTRLTVV.

The table lists this clone with a few counts. The J gene is TRBJ1-1, the V gene TRBV2; TRBD1 matches 9 bases. J gave up 4 bases and V 6 bases, and 9 bases lay outside the gene matches. CDR1 and CDR2 (germline): SNHLY, FYNNEI. The CDR3 totals 15 residues. The CDR3 DNA is TGTGCCAGCAGCCAACAGGGGGCAAGAGGCACTGAAGCTTTCTTT. It yields the protein CASSQQGARGTEAFF.

This clone was seen a few times. V is TRBV27 and J is TRBJ1-5, with D unresolved. V lost 3 bases and J lost 0, with 9 bases in between. The CDR3 is 15 amino acids. Germline loops: CDR1 MNHEY, CDR2 SMNVEV (reference sequence). The CDR3 DNA reads TGTGCCAGCAGTTTGCGGGGTAGTAGCAATCAGCCCCAGCATTTT. This sequence encodes CASSLRGSSNQPQHF.

This clone was detected only a few times. The rearrangement uses TRBV9 and TRBJ2-3; 9 bases align to TRBD2. This CDR3 is 16 amino acids long. Germline CDR1 reads SGDLS; CDR2 reads YYNGEE. The V and J ends lost 0 bases and 4 bases, in that order; junction bases with no gene match: 6. The CDR3 region is CASSVVRLAAPDTQYF. CDR3 in DNA: TGTGCCAGCAGCGTAGTTCGACTAGCGGCCCCAGATACGCAGTATTTT.

This chain links TRBV4-3 with TRBJ2-2, with 7 bases lining up with TRBD1. The trim removed 4 bases at V and 6 bases at J, leaving 2 bases unmatched. The CDR3 has 13 amino acids. CDR1 and CDR2 from the germline V gene are LGHNA and YSLEER. CDR3 protein: CASSPGTAGELFF. The CDR3 DNA sequence: TGCGCCAGCAGCCCTGGGACAGCCGGGGAGCTGTTTTTT.

This rearrangement joins TRBV11-2 to TRBJ2-7; no definite D call. Germline V gives CDR1 SGHAT, CDR2 FQNNGV. V lost 1 base, J lost 0 bases, and 13 bases lay in between. The CDR3 runs to 16 residues. In DNA, the CDR3 is TGTGCCAGCAGCTTAGGAGTAGTGATGAGCTCCTACGAGCAGTACTTC. As protein: CASSLGVVMSSYEQYF.

The rearrangement links TRBV27 to TRBJ2-6; D is unresolved. CDR1 is MNHEY, CDR2 SMNVEV, per germline (reference sequence). The CDR3 has 16 amino acids. Trimming cost V 8 bases and J 0 bases, with 14 bases left between them. In nucleotides, the CDR3 is TGTGCCAGCCGAGAGAGGCCCGGCTCTGGGGCCAACGTCCTGACTTTC. Translation: CASRERPGSGANVLTF.

J is TRBJ1-1 and V is TRBV5-1; a possible D gene is TRBD1 (5 bases). V lost 7 bases and J lost 0, with 16 bases in between. CDR3 size: 15 residues. The germline V gene encodes CDR1 SGHRS and CDR2 YFSETQ. CDR3 loop: CASGQGIGLNTEAFF. CDR3 nucleotide sequence: TGCGCCAGCGGCCAGGGAATAGGGCTGAACACTGAAGCTTTCTTT.

The rearrangement links TRBV28 to TRBJ2-7; perhaps TRBD2 as D (6 bases). The germline V and J ends were trimmed by 4 bases and 2 bases, with 12 bases remaining between them. CDR3 size: 14 residues. Germline CDR1 and CDR2: MDHEN and SYDVKM. CDR3 coding DNA: TGTGCCAGCAGTTCCGGCGGGAACCCCTACGAGCAGTACTTC. Translated: CASSSGGNPYEQYF.

This clone was seen once. This chain joins TRBV11-2 and TRBJ1-1; TRBD1 aligns across 8 bases. V lost 5 bases to trimming and J lost 0 bases; unmatched junction nucleotides: 2. Germline-derived CDR1 and CDR2 are SGHAT and FQNNGV. The CDR3 is 14 amino acids. The CDR3 loop is CASSPTGVNTEAFF. CDR3 sequence (DNA): TGTGCCAGCAGCCCGACAGGGGTGAACACTGAAGCTTTCTTT.

This sequence joins TRBV4-3 and TRBJ1-2; D gene uncertain. The V end lost 0 bases, the J end lost 1 base, and 12 bases lay between the germline ends. This CDR3 is 16 amino acids long. CDR1 is LGHNA, CDR2 YSLEER, per germline. This chain's CDR3 is CASSQDGRSLNYGYTF. The CDR3 DNA follows: TGCGCCAGCAGCCAAGATGGAAGGAGCCTTAACTATGGCTACACCTTC.

The chain joins TRBV11-3 to TRBJ2-7, with TRBD2 as a possible D gene (5 bases). The V end lost 5 bases, the J end lost 5 bases, and 10 bases lay between the germline ends. Germline loops: CDR1 SGHNT, CDR2 YENEEA. This CDR3 has 12 residues. CDR3 protein: CASSARGHEQYF. The CDR3 bases are TGTGCCAGCAGCGCGAGAGGGCACGAGCAGTACTTC.

This clone has just a few counts. The chain couples TRBV19 to TRBJ1-2; 7 positions match TRBD1. Germline V CDR1 and CDR2: LNHDA, SQIVND (reference sequence). J gave up 1 base and V 7 bases, and 6 bases lay outside the gene matches. The CDR3 consists of 14 residues. As DNA, the CDR3 is TGTGCCAGTAAGGATACAGGGGTTAACTATGGCTACACCTTC. This codes for CASKDTGVNYGYTF.

The chain joins TRBV6-5 to TRBJ1-2; D uncertain. Germline lookup yields CDR1 MNHEY and CDR2 SVGAGI. This CDR3 is built from 12 residues. V shed 10 bases and J shed 1 base, with 10 bases lying between them. DNA of the CDR3: TGTGCCAATTGGGCTGTTAACTATGGCTACACCTTC. It yields the protein CANWAVNYGYTF.

This chain joins TRBV6-1 and TRBJ1-2; TRBD1 matches 7 bases. Germline CDR1 and CDR2: MNHNS and SASEGT. The CDR3 spans 14 residues. The V and J ends lost 4 bases and 6 bases, in that order; junction bases with no gene match: 8. CDR3 sequence: CASSASQGKDGYTF. CDR3 nucleotide sequence: TGTGCCAGCAGTGCATCACAGGGGAAAGATGGCTACACCTTC.

The chain has TRBV30 and TRBJ1-4; 7 bases line up with TRBD1. Per germline, CDR1 GTSNPN and CDR2 SVGIG (reference sequence). Losses at the gene ends were 3 bases for V and 10 bases for J; bases not matched to a gene: 5. The CDR3 extends over 12 amino acids. The CDR3 protein is CAWSWDSPKLFF. In nucleotides, the CDR3 is TGTGCCTGGAGCTGGGACAGTCCAAAACTGTTTTTT.